A single sample gave rise to the 10 T cell receptor beta chains below, sequenced in a study of T-cell memory formation after mild COVID-19. TCRdb called the 5' RACE reads again in MiXCR, with one record for every CDR3 protein. This table has a few hundred thousand distinct CDR3 sequences, 15% to 20% appearing once. Sequences were obtained from PBMCs or a T cell subset sorted from them (not recorded which). All receptors derive from a young man who had mild COVID-19 (a few samples of this study predate the infection). Cell type and time point are not known.

This clonotype was observed a handful of times. The CDR3 region has the DNA TGTGCCAGCAGCCGGGTGAACACTGAAGCTTTCTTT. Residues: CASSRVNTEAFF. This chain uses TRBV3-1 with TRBJ1-1, with unresolved D. Germline values: CDR1 LGHDT, CDR2 YNNKEL (reference sequence). Trimming removed 4 bases from V and 0 bases from J, with 3 bases in between. The CDR3 has 12 residues. Full variable domain (remainder filled in from reference TRBV3-1 and TRBJ1-1): DTAVSQTPKYLVTQMGNDKSIKCEQNLGHDTMYWYKQDSKKFLKIMFSYNNKELIINETVPNRFSPKSPDKAHLNLHINSLELGDSAVYFCASSRVNTEAFFGQGTRLTVV.

The V call is TRBV11-2, the J call TRBJ2-3; 9 nucleotides line up with TRBD2. CDR1 SGHAT and CDR2 FQNNGV come from the germline V gene. This CDR3 is built from 12 residues. V shed 1 base and J 15 bases; nucleotides not matched to a gene: 5. In DNA, the CDR3 is TGTGCCAGCAGCTTAGCGCGGGGGGGCCGATATTTT. Encoded protein: CASSLARGGRYF.

In this sample, this clonotype turned up a few times. The chain employs TRBV27 and TRBJ2-7, with 7 nucleotides matching TRBD1. After removal of 6 bases from V and 7 bases from J, the junction contained 6 bases not matched to a gene. The CDR3 has 12 amino acids. Germline V gives CDR1 MNHEY, CDR2 SMNVEV (reference sequence). The CDR3 DNA reads TGTGCCAGCAGCATAACAGGGGAGGAGCAGTACTTC. Encoded protein: CASSITGEEQYF.

This clonotype showed up just a few times. This sequence joins TRBV11-3 and TRBJ2-3; tentatively, D is TRBD1 (7 bases). Trimming took off 5 bases at V and 0 bases at J, with 18 bases between the two ends. The CDR3 sequence is 17 residues long. CDR1 is SGHNT, CDR2 YENEEA, per germline. In DNA form, the CDR3 reads TGTGCCAGCAGCCGCGGGACAGAACTACATAGCACAGATACGCAGTATTTT. It encodes CASSRGTELHSTDTQYF.

The chain couples TRBV6-6 to TRBJ2-5, with D unclear. V was shortened by 8 bases and J by 2 bases, with 18 bases between the two germline ends. This CDR3 region has 15 residues. CDR1 and CDR2 (germline): MNHNY, SVGAGI (reference sequence). This CDR3 reads CASEMTRGKQETQYF. The CDR3 nucleotides read TGTGCCAGCGAAATGACCAGAGGAAAACAAGAGACCCAGTACTTC.

This chain uses TRBV7-2 with TRBJ2-5, with TRBD2 identical over 8 bases. J lost 5 bases, V lost 2 bases, and 16 bases had no gene match. The CDR3 runs to 18 residues. Germline V gene lookup returns CDR1 SGHTA and CDR2 FQGNSA. CDR3 sequence: CASSLFLGRGANGETQYF. CDR3 DNA sequence: TGTGCCAGCAGCTTATTTCTAGGGCGGGGGGCCAACGGGGAGACCCAGTACTTC.

This clonotype appeared a few times. CDR3 protein: CASGHLTSAGGSNEQFF. CDR3 bases: TGTGCCAGCGGACACCTAACCTCAGCGGGGGGCTCCAATGAGCAGTTCTTC. This chain links TRBV11-2 with TRBJ2-1; 9 bases align to TRBD2. Trimming removed 8 bases from V and 6 bases from J; junction bases left unmatched: 17. Germline V gene sequence: CDR1 SGHAT, CDR2 FQNNGV. The CDR3 length is 17 residues.

The J gene is TRBJ2-3, the V gene TRBV6-2 or TRBV6-3; 8 bases match TRBD2. V trimming: 0 bases; J trimming: 2 bases; junction bases outside the gene matches: 7. There are 17 residues in the CDR3. The V gene's germline CDR1 is MNHEY and CDR2 SVGEGT. In nucleotides, the CDR3 is TGTGCCAGCAGTTACTCTCCGACTAGCGCCTACACAGATACGCAGTATTTT. This codes for CASSYSPTSAYTDTQYF.

Ten or more counts support this clonotype. The rearrangement links TRBV5-1 to TRBJ2-2; D assignment may be TRBD1 or TRBD2 (5 bases each). Germline lookup yields CDR1 SGHRS and CDR2 YFSETQ. V lost 1 base, J lost 0 bases, and 10 bases lay in between. The CDR3 loop spans 16 amino acids. Written as DNA, the CDR3 is TGCGCCAGCAGCTTGCCGGGACCAGCGAACACCGGGGAGCTGTTTTTT. It specifies CASSLPGPANTGELFF.

The chain couples TRBV12-3 or TRBV12-4 to TRBJ2-3; D might be TRBD1 (6 bases). Trimming removed 6 bases from V and 1 base from J, with 11 bases in between. There are 14 residues in the CDR3. The CDR3 protein is CASRGAVGTDTQYF. The CDR3 nucleotides read TGTGCCAGCAGGGGGGCAGTGGGCACAGATACGCAGTATTTT.